Listed below are T cell receptor beta chains from one sample, sequenced in a study of beta chain features in type 1 diabetes. The repertoire was sequenced with immunoSEQ multiplex PCR; TCRdb's copy has only in-frame clones and lacks some. The data hold 300,000 to 350,000 clones, with approximately 15% observed a single time. Sequencing was carried out using naive CD4+ T cells from blood. Source of these receptors: a young woman with type 1 diabetes. Both conserved end residues are part of each CDR3. Fields, in order: J gene, V gene, D gene, clone size, CDR3 DNA, CDR3 protein. A D gene is named only where the DNA matches it firmly. Clone sizes are given selectively: once, few, many, or a class where the clone is expanded.

j_call: TRBJ2-1; v_call: TRBV5-1; d_call: .; clone_size: .; cdr3_nt: TGCGCCAGCAGCTTGGAGCGGTCGCAGCACTATGAGCAGTTCTTC; cdr3_aa: CASSLERSQHYEQFF
j_call: TRBJ1-2; v_call: TRBV7-9; d_call: TRBD1; clone_size: .; cdr3_nt: TGTGCCAGCAGCTTCGGGGGACAGGGGGGATTGGGCTTC; cdr3_aa: CASSFGGQGGLGF
j_call: TRBJ2-7; v_call: TRBV19; d_call: .; clone_size: once; cdr3_nt: TGTGCCAGTAGTGCGAGGGTACGCTACGAGCAGTACTTC; cdr3_aa: CASSARVRYEQYF
j_call: TRBJ1-2; v_call: TRBV7-9; d_call: .; clone_size: few; cdr3_nt: TGTGCCAGCAGCATAGAGGCGGGGGGGAGCTATGGCTACACCTTC; cdr3_aa: CASSIEAGGSYGYTF
j_call: TRBJ2-1; v_call: TRBV10-2; d_call: .; clone_size: .; cdr3_nt: TGCGCCAGCAGTGGGAGGCGGGCCTCCTACAATGAGCAGTTCTTC; cdr3_aa: CASSGRRASYNEQFF
j_call: TRBJ2-1; v_call: TRBV19; d_call: .; clone_size: .; cdr3_nt: TGTGCCAGTAGTATTCCGCGGGGTTATGAGCAGTTCTTC; cdr3_aa: CASSIPRGYEQFF
j_call: TRBJ1-5; v_call: TRBV27; d_call: .; clone_size: once; cdr3_nt: TGTGCCAGCAGTTTAAGGAGCCTCGCGGGCAATCAGCCCCAGCATTTT; cdr3_aa: CASSLRSLAGNQPQHF
j_call: TRBJ2-1; v_call: TRBV15; d_call: .; clone_size: few; cdr3_nt: TGTGCCACGCAGTTCGCGGAATACAATGAGCAGTTCTTC; cdr3_aa: CATQFAEYNEQFF
j_call: TRBJ2-5; v_call: TRBV10-2; d_call: .; clone_size: few; cdr3_nt: TGCGCCAGCAGGGATCGGGGGGAGACCCAGTACTTC; cdr3_aa: CASRDRGETQYF
j_call: TRBJ2-2; v_call: TRBV29-1; d_call: TRBD2; clone_size: many; cdr3_nt: TGCAGCGTGATAGCGGGCGCACGTTACGGGGAGCTGTTTTTT; cdr3_aa: CSVIAGARYGELFF
j_call: TRBJ1-2; v_call: TRBV7-9; d_call: TRBD1; clone_size: few; cdr3_nt: TGTGCCAGCAGCCCCGGGACAGGGGGGTATGGCTACACCTTC; cdr3_aa: CASSPGTGGYGYTF
j_call: TRBJ2-1; v_call: TRBV7-2; d_call: .; clone_size: few; cdr3_nt: TGTGCCAGCAGCCACAGCTTAAGCTCCTACAATGAGCAGTTCTTC; cdr3_aa: CASSHSLSSYNEQFF
j_call: TRBJ1-1; v_call: TRBV19; d_call: TRBD1; clone_size: few; cdr3_nt: TGTGCCAGTAGTACCGACAGGGGCACTGAAGCTTTCTTT; cdr3_aa: CASSTDRGTEAFF
j_call: TRBJ2-6; v_call: TRBV28; d_call: .; clone_size: .; cdr3_nt: TGTGCCAGCCGCGACACAGGGCCTGGGGCCAACGTCCTGACTTTC; cdr3_aa: CASRDTGPGANVLTF
j_call: TRBJ1-2; v_call: TRBV4-1; d_call: TRBD1; clone_size: .; cdr3_nt: TGCGCCAGCAGCCCGGACAGGTCTTATGGCTACACCTTC; cdr3_aa: CASSPDRSYGYTF
j_call: TRBJ2-1; v_call: TRBV13; d_call: TRBD2; clone_size: few; cdr3_nt: TGTGCCAGCAGCTTGGGACTAGCGGGAGGCAATGAGCAGTTCTTC; cdr3_aa: CASSLGLAGGNEQFF
j_call: TRBJ2-2; v_call: TRBV19; d_call: .; clone_size: few; cdr3_nt: TGTGCCAGTAGTCCGTGGACGGGGACCGGGGAGCTGTTTTTT; cdr3_aa: CASSPWTGTGELFF
j_call: TRBJ1-4; v_call: TRBV29-1; d_call: .; clone_size: few; cdr3_nt: TGCAGCGTCCTAAACGAGAAATCAGAAAAACTGTTTTTT; cdr3_aa: CSVLNEKSEKLFF
j_call: TRBJ2-7; v_call: TRBV12-5; d_call: .; clone_size: few; cdr3_nt: TGTGCTAGTGCTAAGGGGTCCCGTTTAGCGCAGTACTTC; cdr3_aa: CASAKGSRLAQYF
j_call: TRBJ1-2; v_call: TRBV6-6; d_call: TRBD1; clone_size: .; cdr3_nt: TGTGCCAGCAGTTCCACAGGGGGCGAGTCGGGCTACACCTTC; cdr3_aa: CASSSTGGESGYTF
j_call: TRBJ2-1; v_call: TRBV13; d_call: .; clone_size: few; cdr3_nt: TGTGCCAGCAGTAGTCCCGGCCGCAAGGGGGATGAGCAGTTCTTC; cdr3_aa: CASSSPGRKGDEQFF
j_call: TRBJ2-1; v_call: TRBV5-8; d_call: .; clone_size: .; cdr3_nt: TGTGCCAGCAGTACGGGACTCAACTCCTACAATGAGCAGTTCTTC; cdr3_aa: CASSTGLNSYNEQFF
j_call: TRBJ2-5; v_call: TRBV5-1; d_call: .; clone_size: few; cdr3_nt: TGCGCCAGCAGCTTGAGTCCGTACGTAGACTCAGAGACCCAGTACTTC; cdr3_aa: CASSLSPYVDSETQYF
j_call: TRBJ2-7; v_call: TRBV6-1; d_call: .; clone_size: .; cdr3_nt: TGTGCCAGCAGGGTCAGTATCTCCTACGAGCAGTACTTC; cdr3_aa: CASRVSISYEQYF
j_call: TRBJ2-4; v_call: TRBV7-2; d_call: .; clone_size: few; cdr3_nt: TGTGCCAGCAGCTTAGGTCGGGGACAACAGACGCACTTC; cdr3_aa: CASSLGRGQQTHF
j_call: TRBJ2-4; v_call: TRBV11-2; d_call: .; clone_size: .; cdr3_nt: TGTGCCAGCAGCTTAGGCATGACAGATAGCCTCATTCAGTACTTC; cdr3_aa: CASSLGMTDSLIQYF
j_call: TRBJ2-3; v_call: TRBV6-5; d_call: .; clone_size: few; cdr3_nt: TGTGCCAGCAGTCAGGGGGGAGATACGCAGTATTTT; cdr3_aa: CASSQGGDTQYF
j_call: TRBJ2-5; v_call: TRBV7-8; d_call: TRBD1; clone_size: .; cdr3_nt: TGTGCCAGCAGCTCCGGGACAGGGGGGATCGAGACCCAGTACTTC; cdr3_aa: CASSSGTGGIETQYF
j_call: TRBJ1-2; v_call: TRBV7-6; d_call: .; clone_size: few; cdr3_nt: TGTGCCAGCAGCTTAAATCGCAGAGGCTATGGCTACACCTTC; cdr3_aa: CASSLNRRGYGYTF
j_call: TRBJ2-5; v_call: TRBV15; d_call: .; clone_size: .; cdr3_nt: TGTGCCACCAGCAGAGTGGAGAGCCGAGAGACCCAGTACTTC; cdr3_aa: CATSRVESRETQYF
j_call: TRBJ1-1; v_call: TRBV5-4; d_call: TRBD1; clone_size: few; cdr3_nt: TGTGCCAGCAGCTTGGGGGGACAGGGGACTTTCTTT; cdr3_aa: CASSLGGQGTFF
j_call: TRBJ2-3; v_call: TRBV9; d_call: TRBD1; clone_size: .; cdr3_nt: TGTGCCAGCGCTAGGGGGCGAAGCACAGATACGCAGTATTTT; cdr3_aa: CASARGRSTDTQYF
j_call: TRBJ1-2; v_call: TRBV29-1; d_call: .; clone_size: few; cdr3_nt: TGCAGCGTTGCCCCCCCCGGGAGAAGGGGCTACACCTTC; cdr3_aa: CSVAPPGRRGYTF
j_call: TRBJ2-5; v_call: TRBV7-2; d_call: .; clone_size: .; cdr3_nt: TGTGCCAGCAGCGCAGACAGCTACCAAGAGACCCAGTACTTC; cdr3_aa: CASSADSYQETQYF
j_call: TRBJ2-5; v_call: TRBV9; d_call: .; clone_size: few; cdr3_nt: TGTGCCAGCAGCGTAGCAGATTACCAAGAGACCCAGTACTTC; cdr3_aa: CASSVADYQETQYF
j_call: TRBJ2-1; v_call: TRBV30; d_call: .; clone_size: .; cdr3_nt: TGTGCCTGGGGGCAGGGCAGTGAGCAGTTCTTC; cdr3_aa: CAWGQGSEQFF
j_call: TRBJ1-5; v_call: TRBV19; d_call: .; clone_size: .; cdr3_nt: TGTGCCAGTAGTATAGGGGGCGGAGGCAATCAGCCCCAGCATTTT; cdr3_aa: CASSIGGGGNQPQHF
j_call: TRBJ2-7; v_call: TRBV2; d_call: .; clone_size: .; cdr3_nt: TGTGCCAGCACAGGGCAAAGCTACGAGCAGTACTTC; cdr3_aa: CASTGQSYEQYF
j_call: TRBJ2-2; v_call: TRBV30; d_call: TRBD2; clone_size: few; cdr3_nt: TGTGCCTGGAGTGGGACTAGCGGGATGACAGGCACCGGGGAGCTGTTTTTT; cdr3_aa: CAWSGTSGMTGTGELFF
j_call: TRBJ2-1; v_call: TRBV18; d_call: TRBD1; clone_size: few; cdr3_nt: TGTGCCAGCTCACCACCGACATACCAAGGGGGCGAGAATGAGCAGTTCTTC; cdr3_aa: CASSPPTYQGGENEQFF
j_call: TRBJ1-5; v_call: TRBV15; d_call: TRBD1; clone_size: .; cdr3_nt: TGTGCCACCAGCATGGACAGGGGGCGAGGACAGCCCCAGCATTTT; cdr3_aa: CATSMDRGRGQPQHF
j_call: TRBJ1-4; v_call: TRBV6-5; d_call: .; clone_size: few; cdr3_nt: TGTGCCAGCAGACAGGGAAATGAAAAACTGTTTTTT; cdr3_aa: CASRQGNEKLFF
j_call: TRBJ2-5; v_call: TRBV4-3; d_call: TRBD2; clone_size: few; cdr3_nt: TGCGCCAGCAGCCAAAATGGGAGGGGCGGTCAAGAGACCCAGTACTTC; cdr3_aa: CASSQNGRGGQETQYF
j_call: TRBJ2-7; v_call: TRBV5-1; d_call: TRBD1; clone_size: .; cdr3_nt: TGCGCCAGCAGCCTATTGGACAGGGACTCCTACGAGCAGTACTTC; cdr3_aa: CASSLLDRDSYEQYF
j_call: TRBJ1-1; v_call: TRBV7-9; d_call: .; clone_size: few; cdr3_nt: TGTGCCAGCAGCTTAGGAGTGATGAACACTGAAGCTTTCTTT; cdr3_aa: CASSLGVMNTEAFF
j_call: TRBJ1-2; v_call: TRBV4-1; d_call: .; clone_size: .; cdr3_nt: TGCGCCAGCAGCCACGCTCCAGGGGTTCCCTACTATGGCTACACCTTC; cdr3_aa: CASSHAPGVPYYGYTF
j_call: TRBJ2-1; v_call: TRBV11-2; d_call: .; clone_size: .; cdr3_nt: TGTGCCAGCAGCTTAGGCGACTATGAGTTCTTC; cdr3_aa: CASSLGDYEFF
j_call: TRBJ2-1; v_call: TRBV6-5; d_call: .; clone_size: few; cdr3_nt: TGTGCCAGCAGTTCGAGGACAGACTACAATGAGCAGTTCTTC; cdr3_aa: CASSSRTDYNEQFF
j_call: TRBJ2-5; v_call: TRBV15; d_call: TRBD1; clone_size: .; cdr3_nt: TGTGCCGGAAAACCCCTACCCGGGACAGCGATCCAAGAGACCCAGTACTTC; cdr3_aa: CAGKPLPGTAIQETQYF
j_call: TRBJ2-7; v_call: TRBV27; d_call: TRBD2; clone_size: few; cdr3_nt: TGTGCCAGCAGTTTCGTTAAGGCGGGAGCGGAAGAGCAGTACTTC; cdr3_aa: CASSFVKAGAEEQYF
j_call: TRBJ2-1; v_call: TRBV7-9; d_call: TRBD2; clone_size: few; cdr3_nt: TGTGCCAGCAGCTTAGTCGTAGGACTAGCCGGGCAGTTCTTC; cdr3_aa: CASSLVVGLAGQFF
j_call: TRBJ1-5; v_call: TRBV2; d_call: TRBD1; clone_size: few; cdr3_nt: TGTGCCAGCAGAAGGGACAGGGCCCAGCCCCAGCATTTT; cdr3_aa: CASRRDRAQPQHF
j_call: TRBJ2-3; v_call: TRBV7-8; d_call: TRBD2; clone_size: .; cdr3_nt: TGTGCCAGCAGCTGGACTAGCGGGAGGGACCCGTACACAGATACGCAGTATTTT; cdr3_aa: CASSWTSGRDPYTDTQYF
j_call: TRBJ2-2; v_call: TRBV7-3; d_call: TRBD1; clone_size: few; cdr3_nt: TGTGCCAGCAGCTTGGAGAGGGGGCTCACCGGGGAGCTGTTTTTT; cdr3_aa: CASSLERGLTGELFF
j_call: TRBJ2-2; v_call: TRBV9; d_call: TRBD2; clone_size: .; cdr3_nt: TGTGCCAGCAGCGTAGTTAGCGGGAGCGTGGACACCGGGGAGCTGTTTTTT; cdr3_aa: CASSVVSGSVDTGELFF
j_call: TRBJ2-1; v_call: TRBV4-3; d_call: TRBD2; clone_size: few; cdr3_nt: TGCGCCAGCAGCCAAAATCAGGGACTAGCGGGAACCGATGAGCAGTTCTTC; cdr3_aa: CASSQNQGLAGTDEQFF
j_call: TRBJ2-7; v_call: TRBV7-2; d_call: TRBD1; clone_size: .; cdr3_nt: TGTGCCAGCAGCTCTAGGGACAGGGGGCGGTACGAGCAGTACTTC; cdr3_aa: CASSSRDRGRYEQYF
j_call: TRBJ1-1; v_call: TRBV5-1; d_call: TRBD1; clone_size: few; cdr3_nt: TGCGCCAGCAGCTCGGGGGCAGGGGGGAACACTGAAGCTTTCTTT; cdr3_aa: CASSSGAGGNTEAFF
j_call: TRBJ1-2; v_call: TRBV7-9; d_call: .; clone_size: few; cdr3_nt: TGTGCCAGCAGCTTAGAGGTCCAGGGAGGAGGCTACACCTTC; cdr3_aa: CASSLEVQGGGYTF